This TCR beta chain was observed in a study of beta chain features in type 1 diabetes. Findings and limits, study-wide: A pattern of fewer insertions and more deletions at VDJ junctions was seen in type 1 diabetes patients.

The CDR3 loop spans 16 amino acids. Germline V gene sequence: CDR1 LGHNA, CDR2 YNFKEQ. Trimming shortened V by 0 bases and J by 5 bases, and 16 bases separated the two germline ends. Averaging around 120 mL, one heparinised blood draw came from each individual donor. This clone was seen more than once but under ten times. Its antigen is still unknown. Reverse transcription of all isolated RNA meant that expressed TCRB transcripts were sequenced. Some clones are missing from TCRdb's copy, which holds only in-frame ones; the method was immunoSEQ multiplex PCR. The sample lists about 350,000 clones; around 19% were seen once.

Sample: naive CD4+ T cells from blood. The rearrangement links TRBV4-2 to TRBJ2-5, with a possible D match to TRBD1 (5 bases). The source is a woman aged 18-30 years in good health. CDR3 sequence: CASSQEVLGAEETQYF. DNA for the CDR3: TGTGCCAGCAGCCAAGAGGTTTTAGGGGCGGAGGAGACCCAGTACTTC.